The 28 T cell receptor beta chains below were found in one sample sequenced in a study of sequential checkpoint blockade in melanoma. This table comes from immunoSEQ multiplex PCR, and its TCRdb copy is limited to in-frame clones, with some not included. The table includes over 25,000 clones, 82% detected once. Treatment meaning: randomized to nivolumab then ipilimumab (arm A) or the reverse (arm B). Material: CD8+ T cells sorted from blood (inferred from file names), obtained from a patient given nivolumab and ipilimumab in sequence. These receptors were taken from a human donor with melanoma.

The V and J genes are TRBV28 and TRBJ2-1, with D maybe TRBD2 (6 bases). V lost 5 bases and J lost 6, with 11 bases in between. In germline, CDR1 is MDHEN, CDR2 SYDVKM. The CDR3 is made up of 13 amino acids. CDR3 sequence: CASSGGRSNEQFF. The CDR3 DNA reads TGTGCCAGCAGTGGTGGGAGGTCCAATGAGCAGTTCTTC.

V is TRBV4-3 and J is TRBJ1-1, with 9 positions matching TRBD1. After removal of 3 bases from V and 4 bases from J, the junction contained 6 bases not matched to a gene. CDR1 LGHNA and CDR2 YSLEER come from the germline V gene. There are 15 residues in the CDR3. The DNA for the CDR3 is TGCGCCAGCAGCCAGTTAACAGGGGGCGGCACTGAAGCTTTCTTT. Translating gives CASSQLTGGGTEAFF.

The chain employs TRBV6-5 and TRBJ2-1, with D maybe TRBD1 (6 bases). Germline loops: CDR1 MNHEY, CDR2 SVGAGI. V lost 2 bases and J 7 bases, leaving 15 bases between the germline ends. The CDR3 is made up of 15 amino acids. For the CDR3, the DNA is TGTGCCAGCAGTTACGGGCTGCCAAGGGGGAATGAGCAGTTCTTC. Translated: CASSYGLPRGNEQFF.

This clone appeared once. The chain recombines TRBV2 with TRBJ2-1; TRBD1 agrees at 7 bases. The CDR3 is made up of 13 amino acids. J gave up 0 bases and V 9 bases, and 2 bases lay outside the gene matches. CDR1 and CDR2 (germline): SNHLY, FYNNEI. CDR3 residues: CARWDSSYNEQFF. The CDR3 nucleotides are TGTGCCAGGTGGGACAGCTCCTACAATGAGCAGTTCTTC. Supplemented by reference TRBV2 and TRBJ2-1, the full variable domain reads EPEVTQTPSHQVTQMGQEVILRCVPISNHLYFYWYRQILGQKVEFLVSFYNNEISEKSEIFDDQFSVERPDGSNFTLKIRSTKLEDSAMYFCARWDSSYNEQFFGPGTRLTVL.

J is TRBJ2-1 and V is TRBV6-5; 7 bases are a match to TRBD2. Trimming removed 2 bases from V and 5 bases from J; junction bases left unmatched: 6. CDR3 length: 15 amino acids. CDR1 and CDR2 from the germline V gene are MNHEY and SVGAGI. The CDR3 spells CASSYTGGINNEQFF. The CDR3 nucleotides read TGTGCCAGCAGTTACACGGGGGGTATCAACAATGAGCAGTTCTTC.

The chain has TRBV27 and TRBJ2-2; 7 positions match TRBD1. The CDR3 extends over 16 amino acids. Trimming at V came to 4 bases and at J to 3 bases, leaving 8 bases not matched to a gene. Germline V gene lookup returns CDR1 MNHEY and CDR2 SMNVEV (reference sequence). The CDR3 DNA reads TGTGCCAGCAGTTCCAACAGGGGTTGGGACACCGGGGAGCTGTTTTTT. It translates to CASSSNRGWDTGELFF.

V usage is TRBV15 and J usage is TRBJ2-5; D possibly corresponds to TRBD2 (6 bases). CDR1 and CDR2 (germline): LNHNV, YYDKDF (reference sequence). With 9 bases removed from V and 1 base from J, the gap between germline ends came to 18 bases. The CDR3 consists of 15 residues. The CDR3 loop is CATGLTGYTQETQYF. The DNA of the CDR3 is TGTGCCACGGGACTGACTGGATACACCCAAGAGACCCAGTACTTC.

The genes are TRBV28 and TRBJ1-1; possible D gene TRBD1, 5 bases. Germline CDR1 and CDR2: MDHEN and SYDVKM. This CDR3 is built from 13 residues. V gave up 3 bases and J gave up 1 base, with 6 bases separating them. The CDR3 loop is CASSLGGNTEAFF. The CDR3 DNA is TGTGCCAGCAGTTTGGGGGGGAACACTGAAGCTTTCTTT.

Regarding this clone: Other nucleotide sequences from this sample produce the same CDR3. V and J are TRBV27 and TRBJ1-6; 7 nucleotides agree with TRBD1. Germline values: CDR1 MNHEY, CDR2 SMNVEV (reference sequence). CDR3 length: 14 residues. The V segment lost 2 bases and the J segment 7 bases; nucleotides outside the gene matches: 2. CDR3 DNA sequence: TGTGCCAGCAGTTTAGACAGGGTCAATTCACCCCTCCACTTT. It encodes CASSLDRVNSPLHF.

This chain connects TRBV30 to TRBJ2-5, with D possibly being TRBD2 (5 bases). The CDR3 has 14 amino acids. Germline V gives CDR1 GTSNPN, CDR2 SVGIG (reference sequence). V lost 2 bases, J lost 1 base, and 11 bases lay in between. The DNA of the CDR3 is TGTGCCTGGAGTCATGGCAGCGGCCAAGAGACCCAGTACTTC. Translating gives CAWSHGSGQETQYF.

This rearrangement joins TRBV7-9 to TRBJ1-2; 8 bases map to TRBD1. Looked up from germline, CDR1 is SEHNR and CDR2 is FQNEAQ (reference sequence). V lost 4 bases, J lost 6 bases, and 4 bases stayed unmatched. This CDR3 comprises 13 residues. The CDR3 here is CASSSDRDHGYTF. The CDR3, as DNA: TGTGCCAGCAGCTCGGACAGGGATCATGGCTACACCTTC.

CDR3 loop: CASSWDRPTDTQYF. The CDR3 nucleotides are TGTGCCAGCAGCTGGGACAGACCCACAGATACGCAGTATTTT. The J gene is TRBJ2-3, the V gene TRBV5-4; 7 nucleotides agree with TRBD1. The ends lost 3 bases at V and 2 bases at J; junction bases unmatched: 3. The CDR3 spans 14 residues. The V gene's germline CDR1 is SGHNT and CDR2 YYREEE (reference sequence).

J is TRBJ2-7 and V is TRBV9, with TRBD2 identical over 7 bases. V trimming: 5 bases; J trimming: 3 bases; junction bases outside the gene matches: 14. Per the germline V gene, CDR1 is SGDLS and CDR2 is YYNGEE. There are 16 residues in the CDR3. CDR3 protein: CASSGGGPLTIYEQYF. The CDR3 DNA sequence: TGTGCCAGCAGTGGGGGGGGTCCGCTGACTATCTACGAGCAGTACTTC.

The CDR3 region is CASRPGAGVANEQFF. For the CDR3, the DNA is TGCGCCAGCAGGCCGGGAGCGGGAGTTGCGAATGAGCAGTTCTTC. The rearrangement links TRBV5-1 to TRBJ2-1; 8 bases fit TRBD2. This CDR3 is built from 15 residues. Germline V gene data show CDR1 as SGHRS and CDR2 as YFSETQ. The ends lost 5 bases at V and 7 bases at J; junction bases unmatched: 11.

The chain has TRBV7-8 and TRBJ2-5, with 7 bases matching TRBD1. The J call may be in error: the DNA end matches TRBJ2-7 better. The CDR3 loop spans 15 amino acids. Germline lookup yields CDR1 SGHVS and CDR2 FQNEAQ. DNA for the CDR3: TGTGCCAGCAGCTCCCGGACAGGATCCCCCTACGAGCAGTACTTC. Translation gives CASSSRTGSPYEQYF.

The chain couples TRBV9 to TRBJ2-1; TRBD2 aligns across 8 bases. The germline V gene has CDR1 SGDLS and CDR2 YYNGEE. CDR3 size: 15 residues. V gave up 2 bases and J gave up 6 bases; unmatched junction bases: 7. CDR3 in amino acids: CASSVTGTSTNEQFF. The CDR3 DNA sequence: TGTGCCAGCAGCGTGACCGGGACTAGTACCAATGAGCAGTTCTTC.

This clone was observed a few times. CDR3: CASSHGRNTIYF. The CDR3 bases are TGTGCCAGCAGCCACGGGAGAAACACCATATATTTT. The chain is built from TRBV7-9 and TRBJ1-3; D unclear. CDR3 length: 12 amino acids. The germline gives CDR1 SEHNR, CDR2 FQNEAQ (reference sequence). Trimming removed 5 bases at V and 5 bases at J, with 7 bases between.

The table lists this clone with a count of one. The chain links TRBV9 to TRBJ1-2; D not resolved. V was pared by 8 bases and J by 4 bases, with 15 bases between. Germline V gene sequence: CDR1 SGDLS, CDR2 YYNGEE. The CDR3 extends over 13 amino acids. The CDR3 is CASTTGGIYGYTF. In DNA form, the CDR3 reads TGTGCCAGTACCACGGGAGGGATCTATGGCTACACCTTC.

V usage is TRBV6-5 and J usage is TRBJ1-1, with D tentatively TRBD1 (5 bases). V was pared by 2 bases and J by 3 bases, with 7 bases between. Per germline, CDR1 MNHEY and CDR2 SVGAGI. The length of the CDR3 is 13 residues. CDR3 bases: TGTGCCAGCAGTTACGTACAGGACACTGAAGCTTTCTTT. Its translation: CASSYVQDTEAFF.

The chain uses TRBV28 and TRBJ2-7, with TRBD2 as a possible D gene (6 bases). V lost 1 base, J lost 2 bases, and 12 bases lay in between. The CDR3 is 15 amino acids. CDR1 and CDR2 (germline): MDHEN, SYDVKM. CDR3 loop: CASSLSGAPPYEQYF. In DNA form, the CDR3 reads TGTGCCAGCAGTTTATCGGGAGCGCCACCCTACGAGCAGTACTTC. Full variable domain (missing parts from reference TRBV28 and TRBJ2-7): DVKVTQSSRYLVKRTGEKVFLECVQDMDHENMFWYRQDPGLGLRLIYFSYDVKMKEKGDIPEGYSVSREKKERFSLILESASTNQTSMYLCASSLSGAPPYEQYFGPGTRLTVT.

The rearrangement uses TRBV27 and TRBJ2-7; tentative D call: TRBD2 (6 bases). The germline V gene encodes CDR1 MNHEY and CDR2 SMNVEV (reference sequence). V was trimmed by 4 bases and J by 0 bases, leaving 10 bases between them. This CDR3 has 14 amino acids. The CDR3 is CASSSGEVSYEQYF. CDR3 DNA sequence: TGTGCCAGCAGTTCGGGGGAGGTCTCCTACGAGCAGTACTTC.

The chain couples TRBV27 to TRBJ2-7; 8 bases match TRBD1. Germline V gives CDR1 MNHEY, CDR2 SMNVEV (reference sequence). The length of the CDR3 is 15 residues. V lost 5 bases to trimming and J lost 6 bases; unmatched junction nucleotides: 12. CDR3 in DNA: TGTGCCAGCAGTCATACCGGGACAGGAGAACTCGAGCAGTACTTC. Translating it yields CASSHTGTGELEQYF.

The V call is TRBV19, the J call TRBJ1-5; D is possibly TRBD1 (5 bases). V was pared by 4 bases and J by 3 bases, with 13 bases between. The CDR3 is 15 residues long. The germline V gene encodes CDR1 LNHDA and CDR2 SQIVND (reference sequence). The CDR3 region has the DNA TGTGCCAGTAGTACCCTGGAGGGGAACAATCAGCCCCAGCATTTT. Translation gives CASSTLEGNNQPQHF.

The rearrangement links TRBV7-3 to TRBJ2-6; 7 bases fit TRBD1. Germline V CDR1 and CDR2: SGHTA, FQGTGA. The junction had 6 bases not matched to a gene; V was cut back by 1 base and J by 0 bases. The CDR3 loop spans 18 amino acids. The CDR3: CASSLNGQGVSGANVLTF. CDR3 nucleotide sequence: TGTGCCAGCAGCTTAAATGGCCAGGGGGTCTCTGGGGCCAACGTCCTGACTTTC.

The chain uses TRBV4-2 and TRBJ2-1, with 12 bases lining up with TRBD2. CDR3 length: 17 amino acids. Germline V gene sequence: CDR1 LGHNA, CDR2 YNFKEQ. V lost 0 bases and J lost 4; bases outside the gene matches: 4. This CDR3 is CASSQDWLAGGYNEQFF. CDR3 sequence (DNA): TGTGCCAGCAGCCAAGATTGGCTAGCGGGAGGGTACAATGAGCAGTTCTTC.

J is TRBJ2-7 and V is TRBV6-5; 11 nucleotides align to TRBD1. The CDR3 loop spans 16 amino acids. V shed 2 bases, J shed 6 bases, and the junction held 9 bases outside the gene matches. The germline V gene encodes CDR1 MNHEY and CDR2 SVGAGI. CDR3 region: CASSYAPGQGEVEQYF. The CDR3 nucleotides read TGTGCCAGCAGTTACGCACCGGGACAGGGGGAGGTCGAGCAGTACTTC.

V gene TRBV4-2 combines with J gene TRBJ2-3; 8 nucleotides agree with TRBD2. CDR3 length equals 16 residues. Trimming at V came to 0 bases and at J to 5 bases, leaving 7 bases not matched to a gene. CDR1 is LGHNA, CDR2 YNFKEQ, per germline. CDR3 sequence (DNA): TGTGCCAGCAGCCAAGAAACAGCGGGAGTTGGAGATACGCAGTATTTT. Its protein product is CASSQETAGVGDTQYF.

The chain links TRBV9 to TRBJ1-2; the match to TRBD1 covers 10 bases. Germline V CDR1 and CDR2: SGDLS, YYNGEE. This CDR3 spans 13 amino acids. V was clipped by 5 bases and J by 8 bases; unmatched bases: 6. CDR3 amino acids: CASSGTGVGGYTF. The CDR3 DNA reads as TGTGCCAGCAGTGGGACAGGGGTTGGAGGCTACACCTTC.